The T cell receptor beta chain described here comes from a study of siplizumab effects on memory and regulatory T cells. V shed 5 bases and J 4 bases; nucleotides not matched to a gene: 17. Germline V gives CDR1 LGHNA, CDR2 YNFKEQ. CDR3 length: 19 amino acids. With regard to this clone: Its antigen is unidentified.

Per individual sample, about 100,000 TCR templates were assayed. Sequenced by immunoSEQ multiplex PCR; TCRdb stores in-frame clones only, minus some. The data show tens of thousands of clones, just over 90% seen once. Study-wide findings and caveats: The diversity of naive T cells seemed greater than that of memory cells, and their alloresponse contribution seemed major. Siplizumab produced a significant drop in alloreactive sequences attributable to unstimulated CD4+ memory cells.

The sequence derives from a human donor in good health. The chain employs TRBV4-2 and TRBJ2-1; 10 nucleotides align to TRBD2. Sequencing was carried out using CD8+ T cells sorted from blood. CDR3 in amino acids: CASSASRGLAEVRYNEQFF. CDR3 sequence (DNA): TGTGCCAGCAGCGCCTCCAGAGGACTAGCGGAGGTGAGGTACAATGAGCAGTTCTTC.